The clone carrying this T cell receptor (beta chain) appeared a few times. This may be a read error, as it is one base from a much larger clone. CDR1 is SNHLY, CDR2 FYNNEI, per germline. V was cut by 2 bases and J by 6 bases, with 7 bases left in between. This CDR3 spans 12 amino acids. Researchers amplified the TCR beta CDR3 regions from RNA transcripts. The HTBI primer set was used in a first-round RT-PCR of the TCR CDR3. TCRdb passed the multiplex PCR reads through MiXCR, listing each CDR3 protein once. The sample carries about 360,000 distinct CDR3 sequences, approximately 13% recorded once. This sample is part of a study of T cells in Graves' hyperthyroidism and ophthalmopathy.

The sequence was collected from a woman between 18 and 29 years old with Graves' hyperthyroidism. Material: blood. V is TRBV2 and J is TRBJ1-1, with D uncertain. CDR3 sequence reads: CASSEYGPEAFF. The CDR3 region has the DNA TGTGCCAGCAGTGAATATGGCCCTGAAGCTTTCTTT.